Shown below are 9 T cell receptor beta chains from a single sample sequenced in a study of OX40 agonist ivuxolimab in advanced cancers. Libraries were prepared by immunoSEQ multiplex PCR; TCRdb keeps only in-frame clonotypes and omits some of them. The sample lists 55,000 to 75,000 clones, roughly 80% seen once, with 4% to 5% in the top ten. Source: CD4+ or CD8+ T cells sorted from blood, taken in a trial of the OX40 agonist ivuxolimab. The source is an adult with an advanced solid tumor such as melanoma, head and neck, liver or kidney cancer.

V usage is TRBV2 and J usage is TRBJ1-6; D is ambiguous. CDR1 is SNHLY, CDR2 FYNNEI, per germline. The CDR3 is 13 residues long. Trimming removed 2 bases from V and 8 bases from J, with 7 bases in between. Written as DNA, the CDR3 is TGTGCCAGCAGTGAAAGCGGAGATTCACCCCTCCACTTT. It yields the protein CASSESGDSPLHF.

The chain couples TRBV7-2 to TRBJ2-1, with 8 nucleotides matching TRBD2. The CDR3 totals 14 residues. The V gene's germline CDR1 is SGHTA and CDR2 FQGNSA. With V trimmed by 1 base and J by 10 bases, 6 bases remained unmatched. The CDR3, as DNA: TGTGCCAGCAGCTTAGGGCTAGCGGGTGGAGAGCAGTTCTTC. Its protein is CASSLGLAGGEQFF.

The V gene is TRBV29-1, the J gene TRBJ2-3; D is perhaps TRBD2 (6 bases). The CDR3 covers 12 residues. The V gene's germline CDR1 is SQVTM and CDR2 ANQGSEA. V was shortened by 7 bases and J by 4 bases, with 12 bases between the two germline ends. The CDR3 is CSAGGASDTQYF. In DNA, the CDR3 is TGCAGCGCCGGCGGGGCTTCAGATACGCAGTATTTT.

V usage is TRBV11-2 and J usage is TRBJ2-3, with 10 bases identical to TRBD1. The CDR3 totals 17 residues. J lost 0 bases, V lost 5 bases, and 8 bases had no gene match. CDR1 and CDR2 from the germline V gene are SGHAT and FQNNGV. CDR3 sequence (DNA): TGTGCCAGCAGCCCCCTGGGACAGGGGTATAGCACAGATACGCAGTATTTT. This encodes CASSPLGQGYSTDTQYF.

J is TRBJ1-1 and V is TRBV9; D is undetermined. The germline gives CDR1 SGDLS, CDR2 YYNGEE. The CDR3 length is 13 residues. Trimming removed 0 bases at V and 4 bases at J, with 7 bases between. The CDR3 spells CASSVGWGTEAFF. As DNA, the CDR3 is TGTGCCAGCAGCGTAGGTTGGGGCACTGAAGCTTTCTTT. The full variable domain, rest sourced from reference TRBV9 and TRBJ1-1, is DSGVTQTPKHLITATGQRVTLRCSPRSGDLSVYWYQQSLDQGLQFLIQYYNGEERAKGNILERFSAQQFPDLHSELNLSSLELGDSALYFCASSVGWGTEAFFGQGTRLTVV.

The V call is TRBV25-1, the J call TRBJ2-7; TRBD1 aligns across 7 bases. The CDR3 covers 16 residues. Germline V gives CDR1 MGHDK, CDR2 SYGVNS. V dropped 8 bases and J dropped 5; count of bases not matched to a gene: 18. CDR3: CASSPQGTRGLNEQYF. In DNA, the CDR3 is TGTGCCAGCTCACCTCAAGGGACGAGGGGGCTCAACGAGCAGTACTTC.

J is TRBJ1-2 and V is TRBV7-9; TRBD1 matches 8 bases. V was clipped by 2 bases and J by 8 bases; unmatched bases: 13. CDR3 length: 16 amino acids. Germline V lookup: CDR1 SEHNR, CDR2 FQNEAQ (reference sequence). The CDR3 DNA follows: TGTGCCAGCAGCTTATCCAGGGGGGTGACAGGGGAAGGCTACACCTTC. Translated, it gives CASSLSRGVTGEGYTF.

CDR3: CASLTGNNEQFF. The CDR3 DNA follows: TGTGCCAGCTTAACGGGAAACAATGAGCAGTTCTTC. This chain connects TRBV2 to TRBJ2-1, with D tentatively TRBD2 (5 bases). V lost 8 bases, J lost 5 bases, and 10 bases lay in between. The CDR3 length is 12 residues. Germline CDR1 reads SNHLY; CDR2 reads FYNNEI. Filled out from reference TRBV2 and TRBJ2-1, the complete variable domain reads EPEVTQTPSHQVTQMGQEVILRCVPISNHLYFYWYRQILGQKVEFLVSFYNNEISEKSEIFDDQFSVERPDGSNFTLKIRSTKLEDSAMYFCASLTGNNEQFFGPGTRLTVL.

The chain employs TRBV4-1 and TRBJ2-7; TRBD2 matches 7 bases. Trimming at V came to 1 base and at J to 2 bases, leaving 2 bases not matched to a gene. Germline CDR1 and CDR2: MGHRA and YSYEKL. The CDR3 contains 14 residues. The CDR3 here is CASSQGTRAYEQYF. For the CDR3, the DNA is TGCGCCAGCAGCCAAGGGACTAGAGCCTACGAGCAGTACTTC.